A selection of T cell receptor beta chains follows, all from one sample in a study of blood T cell repertoires in COVID-19. Clones were sequenced by immunoSEQ multiplex PCR, and TCRdb holds only the in-frame ones, with some missing. The repertoire has 60,000 to 75,000 clones, about 91% of them found once; the top ten carry roughly 7.3%. Sequences were obtained from peripheral blood. These receptors were taken from a man aged 40-55 years with COVID-19, enrolled during active disease. The CDR3 runs from the conserved cysteine through the conserved F or W. Fields, in order: V gene, clone size, J gene, D gene, CDR3 DNA, CDR3 protein. A D gene is named only where the DNA matches it firmly. The listing skips clone size in some rows; elsewhere it reads once, few, many or a size class.

TRBV6-5,NA,TRBJ1-2,TRBD1,TGTGCCAGCAGTAGCGGACAGGACATCGAAGGGCCTTACTTC,CASSSGQDIEGPYF
TRBV6-6,NA,TRBJ2-5,TRBD2,TGTGCCAGCAACCCACCGGGGAGGGCGGAGACCCAGTACTTC,CASNPPGRAETQYF
TRBV30,NA,TRBJ2-3,NA,TGTGCCTGTTCCGGGGGTTCTGATACGCAGTATTTT,CACSGGSDTQYF
TRBV6-5,NA,TRBJ2-7,NA,TGTGCCAGCATCCTAACGCTGGGGGCATCCTACGAGCAGTACTTC,CASILTLGASYEQYF
TRBV5-5,once,TRBJ1-1,NA,TGTGCCAGCAGCCGGGGCGCCGGACAGCATAACACTGAAGCTTTCTTT,CASSRGAGQHNTEAFF
TRBV14,NA,TRBJ2-3,TRBD2,TGTGCCAGCAGCCCTCGTAGCGGGTCCACAGATACGCAGTATTTT,CASSPRSGSTDTQYF
TRBV2,NA,TRBJ1-1,NA,TGTGCCAGCAGCCTAGGCGGGCACTACACTGAAGCTTTCTTT,CASSLGGHYTEAFF
TRBV6-1,NA,TRBJ1-5,TRBD1,TGTGCCAGCAGTGAAATGCCGGGACAGGGATATCAGCCCCAGCATTTT,CASSEMPGQGYQPQHF
TRBV5-1,NA,TRBJ2-7,NA,TGCGCCAGCAGCTTGACGGGGGAGACTACTCGGGAGCAGTACTTC,CASSLTGETTREQYF
TRBV27,NA,TRBJ2-2,NA,TGTGCCAGCAGTTACAACGAGAACACCGGGGAGCTGTTTTTT,CASSYNENTGELFF
TRBV11-2,NA,TRBJ2-1,NA,TGTGCCAGCAGCTTTGGGGCGGGGTCTTCGGGTGAGCAGTTCTTC,CASSFGAGSSGEQFF
TRBV4-1,NA,TRBJ1-6,NA,TGCGCCAGCAGCCAATCACAGTTGAATTCACCCCTCCACTTT,CASSQSQLNSPLHF
TRBV28,NA,TRBJ1-1,TRBD1,TGTGCCAGCAGTAGTGGACAGGAGGTCAATGAAGCTTTCTTT,CASSSGQEVNEAFF
TRBV6-5,once,TRBJ1-2,NA,TGTGCCAGCAGTTGGGTCGTTGGAGGCAGTCACACCTTC,CASSWVVGGSHTF
TRBV4-1,once,TRBJ1-5,NA,TGCGCCAGCAGCCAAGATTCGGGTGGATTTCAGCCCCAGCATTTT,CASSQDSGGFQPQHF